This T cell receptor beta chain was captured by sequencing in a study of T cell responses to AZD1222 COVID-19 vaccine. As regards this clone: As yet, its antigen is unknown.

TCRdb keeps only in-frame clones here, not all; method: immunoSEQ multiplex PCR. The sample shows over 65,000 clones, roughly 80% of them seen only once. Overall study findings and caveats: Seropositive at baseline were only 5 to 7 AZD1222 recipients. Spike regions recognized by vaccine-associated CD4 TCRs spanned the protein, led by 160-218 and 743-854. Researchers took repertoire samples only after the peak T cell response had come.

This sequence was found in an adult in good health. Sequenced material: peripheral blood, taken on day 0 of AZD1222 vaccination.

CDR3: CASSYSEPSSYGYTF. The CDR3 DNA is TGTGCCAGCAGTTATTCAGAGCCCTCCTCCTATGGCTACACCTTC. The chain links TRBV6-5 to TRBJ1-2; D ambiguous. The germline V gene has CDR1 MNHEY and CDR2 SVGAGI. CDR3 length: 15 amino acids. The germline V and J ends were trimmed by 3 bases and 4 bases, with 15 bases remaining between them.